This T cell receptor (beta chain) is drawn from a study of early T cells in non-severe SARS-CoV-2 infection. Turning to the study itself: Whole-blood bulk RNA, unsorted, was sequenced, and chains were unpaired.

Study-wide results and limits: Matching with VDJdb favored anti-spike CD8 responses (missing private and CD4 specificities).

The germline gives CDR1 MNHEY, CDR2 SVGAGI. This CDR3 has 14 amino acids. The germline V and J ends were trimmed by 6 bases and 2 bases, with 13 bases remaining between them. This clonotype was seen a handful of times. Its specificity is not known. Molecules of cDNA were individually given unique molecular identifiers that were attached to them. A single record per CDR3 protein comes from TCRdb applying MiXCR to the 5' RACE reads. The profile shows 100,000 to 150,000 distinct CDR3 sequences, approximately 15% of them singletons. The genes are TRBV6-5 and TRBJ1-1, with D hard to call. This sequence was found in an adult who was a healthcare worker with PCR-confirmed SARS-CoV-2 infection or an uninfected control (not recorded which). Sequenced sample: whole blood. CDR3 sequence (DNA): TGTGCCAGCAGCCCCTTACACGTCAACACTGAAGCTTTCTTT. Translation gives CASSPLHVNTEAFF.